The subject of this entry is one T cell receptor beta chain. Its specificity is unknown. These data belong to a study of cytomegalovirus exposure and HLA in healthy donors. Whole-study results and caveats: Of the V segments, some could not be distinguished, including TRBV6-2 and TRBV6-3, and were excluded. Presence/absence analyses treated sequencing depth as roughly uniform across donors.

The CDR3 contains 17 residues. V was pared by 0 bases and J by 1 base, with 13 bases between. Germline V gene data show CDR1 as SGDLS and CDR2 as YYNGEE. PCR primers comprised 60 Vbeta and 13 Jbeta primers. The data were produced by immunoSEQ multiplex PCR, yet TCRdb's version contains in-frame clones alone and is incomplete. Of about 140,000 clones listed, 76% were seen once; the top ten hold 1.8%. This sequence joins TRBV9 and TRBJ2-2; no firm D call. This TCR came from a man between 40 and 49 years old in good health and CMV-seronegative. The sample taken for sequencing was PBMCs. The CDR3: CASSVDTWRQNTGELFF. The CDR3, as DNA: TGTGCCAGCAGCGTAGATACTTGGCGACAGAACACCGGGGAGCTGTTTTTT. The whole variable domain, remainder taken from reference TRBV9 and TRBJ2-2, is DSGVTQTPKHLITATGQRVTLRCSPRSGDLSVYWYQQSLDQGLQFLIQYYNGEERAKGNILERFSAQQFPDLHSELNLSSLELGDSALYFCASSVDTWRQNTGELFFGEGSRLTVL.